Listed here are 6 T cell receptor beta chains from one sample, sequenced in a study of cytomegalovirus exposure and HLA in healthy donors. Both 60 Vbeta primers and 13 Jbeta primers went into the PCR. Measured with immunoSEQ multiplex PCR; TCRdb has only the in-frame clones, and not every one. This repertoire shows about 43,000 clones, 51% found once; its top ten account for 6%. Sample: PBMCs. The source of these receptors is a man aged 60-69 years in good health and CMV-seronegative.

The rearrangement uses TRBV30 and TRBJ1-2; D remains ambiguous. V dropped 4 bases and J dropped 10 bases, with 16 bases sitting between them. This CDR3 region has 12 residues. Germline V gene sequence: CDR1 GTSNPN, CDR2 SVGIG (reference sequence). The CDR3 loop is CAWNIRGQSYTF. In DNA form, the CDR3 reads TGTGCCTGGAACATCCGAGGGCAGTCCTACACCTTC. The complete variable domain, with remaining parts taken from reference TRBV30 and TRBJ1-2, reads SQTIHQWPATLVQPVGSPLSLECTVEGTSNPNLYWYRQAAGRGLQLLFYSVGIGQISSEVPQNLSASRPQDRQFILSSKKLLLSDSGFYLCAWNIRGQSYTFGSGTRLTVV.

The chain carries TRBV2 and TRBJ1-1, with D maybe TRBD1 (6 bases). V lost 5 bases, J lost 3 bases, and 13 bases lay in between. Looked up from germline, CDR1 is SNHLY and CDR2 is FYNNEI. There are 14 residues in the CDR3. CDR3 residues: CASSLQGRDTEAFF. CDR3 bases: TGTGCCAGCAGTTTACAGGGTCGGGACACTGAAGCTTTCTTT.

This clone was recorded a few times. The V call is TRBV30, the J call TRBJ2-3; 9 bases map to TRBD2. J was trimmed by 2 bases and V by 5 bases; bases with no gene match: 8. CDR1 GTSNPN and CDR2 SVGIG come from the germline V gene (reference sequence). The CDR3 consists of 15 residues. CDR3 coding DNA: TGTGCCTGGGGAGGATTAGCGGGGGCCACAGATACGCAGTATTTT. It encodes CAWGGLAGATDTQYF.

This clone was counted a few times. The chain employs TRBV7-2 and TRBJ2-1, with 10 bases identical to TRBD2. CDR1 and CDR2 from the germline V gene are SGHTA and FQGNSA. V trimming: 7 bases; J trimming: 7 bases; junction bases outside the gene matches: 19. This CDR3 contains 18 residues. In DNA form, the CDR3 reads TGTGCCAGCAACCCCGGGACTAGCGCCTCCTGGGAGCCTAATGAGCAGTTCTTC. The encoded protein is CASNPGTSASWEPNEQFF.

The rearrangement links TRBV28 to TRBJ1-5; no firm D call. Germline V lookup: CDR1 MDHEN, CDR2 SYDVKM. The CDR3 spans 13 residues. Trimming cost V 8 bases and J 2 bases, with 10 bases left between them. The CDR3, as DNA: TGTGCCAGCCTTGGCAGTCGCAATCAGCCCCAGCATTTT. Translated: CASLGSRNQPQHF. Full variable domain (outside the CDR3, taken from reference TRBV28 and TRBJ1-5): DVKVTQSSRYLVKRTGEKVFLECVQDMDHENMFWYRQDPGLGLRLIYFSYDVKMKEKGDIPEGYSVSREKKERFSLILESASTNQTSMYLCASLGSRNQPQHFGDGTRLSIL.

In its sample, this clone was seen a few times. This chain joins TRBV28 and TRBJ1-1; 11 bases match TRBD1. CDR3 size: 14 residues. Losses at the gene ends were 7 bases for V and 6 bases for J; bases not matched to a gene: 7. The germline V gene has CDR1 MDHEN and CDR2 SYDVKM. The CDR3 sequence: CASITGQGDAEAFF. The CDR3, as DNA: TGTGCCAGCATCACGGGACAGGGGGACGCTGAAGCTTTCTTT.